This TCR beta chain was sequenced for a study of CD8 T cells in Susac syndrome. RNA amounts of 0.5 to 1 ug underwent reverse transcription with random hexamers. TCRdb analysed the immunoSEQ multiplex PCR reads with MiXCR anew, one entry per CDR3 protein. The profile covers roughly 130,000 distinct CDR3 sequences, with about 95% appearing a single time and more than 0.095% taken by the ten largest. The CDR3 is 15 residues long. Germline CDR1 is SEHNR and CDR2 is FQNEAQ (reference sequence). V was clipped by 4 bases and J by 3 bases, with 12 bases between them. The source material was CD4+ T cells from PBMCs. The clonotype comes from a human donor in good health. V gene TRBV7-9 combines with J gene TRBJ2-2; D unclear. The DNA for the CDR3 is TGTGCCAGCAGCTCCGGGTCGATCGACACCGGGGAGCTGTTTTTT. Translation gives CASSSGSIDTGELFF.